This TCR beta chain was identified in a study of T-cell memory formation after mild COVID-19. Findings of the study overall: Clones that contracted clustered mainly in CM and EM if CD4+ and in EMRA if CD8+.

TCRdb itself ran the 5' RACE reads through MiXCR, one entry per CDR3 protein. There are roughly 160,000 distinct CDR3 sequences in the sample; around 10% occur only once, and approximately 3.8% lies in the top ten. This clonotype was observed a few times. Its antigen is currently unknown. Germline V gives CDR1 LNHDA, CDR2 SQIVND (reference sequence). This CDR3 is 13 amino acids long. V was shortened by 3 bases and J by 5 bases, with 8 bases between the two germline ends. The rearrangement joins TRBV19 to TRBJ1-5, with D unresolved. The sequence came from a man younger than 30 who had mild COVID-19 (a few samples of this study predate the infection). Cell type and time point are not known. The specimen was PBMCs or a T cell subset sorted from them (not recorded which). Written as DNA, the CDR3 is TGTGCCAGTAGTATGGCCGGGGATCAGCCCCAGCATTTT. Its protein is CASSMAGDQPQHF.